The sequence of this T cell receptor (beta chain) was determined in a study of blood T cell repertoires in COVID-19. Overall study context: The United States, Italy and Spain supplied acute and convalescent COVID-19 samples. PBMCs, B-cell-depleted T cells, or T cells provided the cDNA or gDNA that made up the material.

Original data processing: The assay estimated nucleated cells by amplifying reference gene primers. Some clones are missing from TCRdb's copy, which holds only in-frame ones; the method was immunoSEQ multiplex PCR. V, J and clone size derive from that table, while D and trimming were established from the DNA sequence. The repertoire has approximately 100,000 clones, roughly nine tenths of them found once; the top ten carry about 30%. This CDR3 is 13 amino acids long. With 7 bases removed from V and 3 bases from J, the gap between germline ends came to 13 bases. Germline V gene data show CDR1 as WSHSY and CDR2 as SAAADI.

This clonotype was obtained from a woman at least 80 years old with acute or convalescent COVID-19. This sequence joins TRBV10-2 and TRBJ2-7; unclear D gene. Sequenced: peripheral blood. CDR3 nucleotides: TGCGCCAGCATTGGCTGGCAAGACTACGAGCAGTACTTC. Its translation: CASIGWQDYEQYF.